This entry concerns a single T cell receptor (beta chain). The data were taken from a study of cytomegalovirus exposure and HLA in healthy donors. PCR was performed using 60 Vbeta and 13 Jbeta primers. The table came from immunoSEQ multiplex PCR; TCRdb's copy has only in-frame clones and leaves some out. Of approximately 97,000 clones listed, under 85% are singletons. Between the trimmed V and J ends, which lost 4 bases and 3 bases, there was a span of 13 bases. CDR1 and CDR2 from the germline V gene are SGHDT and YYEEEE. The CDR3 totals 15 residues. The TCR sequence derives from a woman in her thirties or forties in good health and CMV-seropositive. What was sequenced was PBMCs. The V gene is TRBV5-6, the J gene TRBJ1-4, with D possibly being TRBD1 (6 bases). The CDR3 DNA is TGTGCCAGCAGCGCCAACAGGGTAGCTAATGAAAAACTGTTTTTT. Its translation: CASSANRVANEKLFF.